Listed below are T cell receptor beta chains from one sample, sequenced in a study of human T cells and chemical hapten exposure. TCRdb reprocessed the RACE reads with MiXCR, giving one entry per CDR3 protein. The sample shows 300,000 to 350,000 distinct CDR3 sequences, around 7% of them seen only once. Sample: whole blood, taken in connection with sensitization to the hapten diphenylcyclopropenone (DPC). Source of these receptors: a woman under 30 with alopecia areata. Some clones in this sample may be carry-over from other donors' samples. Both conserved end residues are part of each CDR3. Fields, in order: J gene, D gene, clone size, V gene, CDR3 DNA, CDR3 protein. The D gene is left open where the match is weak. Clone size appears in some rows only: once, few, many, or a class for an expanded clone.

>TRBJ2-7|-|many|TRBV6-2/TRBV6-3
TGTGCCAGCAGCCGGGACGGGGACTACGAGCAGTACTTC
CASSRDGDYEQYF
>TRBJ1-3|-|-|TRBV4-3
TGCGCCAGCAGCGCGGAAGGAAGCTCTGGAAACACCATATATTTT
CASSAEGSSGNTIYF
>TRBJ1-1|-|few|TRBV28
TGTGCCAGCAGTTTGTCGACCCGAGGGACTGAAGCTTTCTTT
CASSLSTRGTEAFF
>TRBJ1-4|-|-|TRBV7-9
TGTGCCTTTCGCGGGACGGGTGAACTGTTTTTT
CAFRGTGELFF
>TRBJ2-5|-|many|TRBV12-3/TRBV12-4
TGTGCCAGCACCCACCTGGGGACCCAAGAGACCCAGTACTTC
CASTHLGTQETQYF
>TRBJ2-5|TRBD1|many|TRBV29-1
TGCAGCGTTGGGACAGGGGAGAATGAAGAGACCCAGTACTTC
CSVGTGENEETQYF
>TRBJ2-7|TRBD1|-|TRBV20-1
TGCAGTGCCCGAAACAGGGGGTTCTACGAGCAGTACTTC
CSARNRGFYEQYF
>TRBJ2-3|TRBD1|-|TRBV6-5
TGTGCCAGCAGCCCCGAGGACAGGGGCACAGATACGCAGTATTTT
CASSPEDRGTDTQYF
>TRBJ1-1|-|-|TRBV29-1
TGCAGCGTGAGGACCATGAACACTGAAGCTTTCTTT
CSVRTMNTEAFF
>TRBJ2-2|-|-|TRBV24-1
TGTGCCACCAGTGATTTGCATAGCTACCAGACTCCGAACACCGGGGAGCTGTTTTTT
CATSDLHSYQTPNTGELFF
>TRBJ1-3|-|-|TRBV7-9
TGTGCCAGCAGCTTAAGGGCGGCTGGAAACACCATATATTTT
CASSLRAAGNTIYF
>TRBJ2-1|-|many|TRBV12-5
TGTGCTAGTGGTTTGTCGTGGGACCAGACCTACAATGAGCAGTTCTTC
CASGLSWDQTYNEQFF
>TRBJ1-6|-|-|TRBV12-3/TRBV12-4
TGTGCCAGCAGTTTAAGGGAACAGCCGACAGCACCCCTCCACTTT
CASSLREQPTAPLHF
>TRBJ1-5|-|-|TRBV7-6
TGTGCCAGCAGCTTAGCGCTGTGGTATGGGATCGTAAGGGATCAGCCCCAGCATTTT
CASSLALWYGIVRDQPQHF
>TRBJ2-7|TRBD2|-|TRBV12-3/TRBV12-4
TGTGCCAGCAGTTTAGTTTACCTAGCGGGGCAGCAGTACTTC
CASSLVYLAGQQYF
>TRBJ2-7|TRBD1|few|TRBV7-3
TGTGCCAGCAGCTGTGGGACAGAAATAAACTACGAGCAGTACTTC
CASSCGTEINYEQYF
>TRBJ2-5|TRBD2|-|TRBV15
TGTGCCACCAGCAGTGACGGGCCTAGCGGGACAGACCAAGAGACCCAGTACTTC
CATSSDGPSGTDQETQYF
>TRBJ2-2|-|many|TRBV6-2/TRBV6-3
TGTGCCAGCACCATAAGAGGCGGGGCGCTCACCGGGGAGCTGTTTTTT
CASTIRGGALTGELFF
>TRBJ1-2|TRBD1|-|TRBV29-1
TGTTTGGCTGGTGGGGGACAGGGAGACGGCTACACCTTC
CLAGGGQGDGYTF